A selection of T cell receptor beta chains follows, all from one sample in a study of Tregs in tolerant kidney transplant recipients. The antigens of these receptors remain unknown. The protocol was immunoSEQ multiplex PCR, while the TCRdb copy is restricted to in-frame clones and leaves out a portion. The sample includes under 45,000 clones, about 95% of them seen just once. The sequenced sample was Tregs from blood cultured with allogeneic cells. The source of these receptors is a human donor in good health. Both conserved end residues are part of each CDR3. Each record gives: J gene, V gene, clone size, D gene, CDR3 protein, CDR3 DNA. The D gene is left open where the match is weak. Size tells how often a clone was seen (once, few, many) or the class of an expanded clone, and some rows leave it out.

J gene: TRBJ2-7; V gene: TRBV6-5; clone size: -; D gene: -; CDR3 protein: CASSYSRVVPYEQYF; CDR3 DNA: TGTGCCAGCAGTTACTCCAGGGTGGTGCCCTACGAGCAGTACTTC
J gene: TRBJ1-1; V gene: TRBV27; clone size: -; D gene: -; CDR3 protein: CASSLTRLNTEAFF; CDR3 DNA: TGTGCCAGCAGCCTGACAAGGTTGAACACTGAAGCTTTCTTT
J gene: TRBJ2-5; V gene: TRBV7-2; clone size: -; D gene: TRBD1; CDR3 protein: CASSFDWVTGQETQYF; CDR3 DNA: TGTGCCAGCAGCTTTGATTGGGTGACAGGGCAAGAGACCCAGTACTTC
J gene: TRBJ1-3; V gene: TRBV30; clone size: -; D gene: TRBD1; CDR3 protein: CASNSGTGTGNTIYF; CDR3 DNA: TGTGCCTCCAACTCCGGGACAGGGACTGGAAACACCATATATTTT
J gene: TRBJ2-5; V gene: TRBV14; clone size: -; D gene: -; CDR3 protein: CASSQSIGGETQYF; CDR3 DNA: TGTGCCAGCAGCCAATCTATAGGGGGAGAGACCCAGTACTTC
J gene: TRBJ1-5; V gene: TRBV7-2; clone size: -; D gene: -; CDR3 protein: CASSPYVGNQPQHF; CDR3 DNA: TGTGCCAGCAGCCCCTATGTGGGAAATCAGCCCCAGCATTTT
J gene: TRBJ2-7; V gene: TRBV5-1; clone size: -; D gene: TRBD2; CDR3 protein: CASSSTLTSGSPPPSYEQYF; CDR3 DNA: TGCGCCAGCAGCTCCACACTGACTAGCGGGAGTCCGCCCCCCTCCTACGAGCAGTACTTC
J gene: TRBJ2-7; V gene: TRBV7-8; clone size: -; D gene: -; CDR3 protein: CASSPRGGADEQYF; CDR3 DNA: TGTGCCAGCAGCCCCAGGGGGGGGGCGGACGAGCAGTACTTC
J gene: TRBJ2-5; V gene: TRBV6-1; clone size: -; D gene: -; CDR3 protein: CASSVGGLSYPSYQETQYF; CDR3 DNA: TGTGCCAGCAGTGTGGGCGGACTATCCTACCCGAGTTACCAAGAGACCCAGTACTTC
J gene: TRBJ2-2; V gene: TRBV6-1; clone size: -; D gene: -; CDR3 protein: CASSEAWTVNTGELFF; CDR3 DNA: TGTGCCAGCAGTGAAGCCTGGACAGTAAACACCGGGGAGCTGTTTTTT
J gene: TRBJ2-2; V gene: TRBV5-1; clone size: -; D gene: -; CDR3 protein: CASSSRDTGELFF; CDR3 DNA: TGCGCCAGCAGCTCAAGGGACACCGGGGAGCTGTTTTTT
J gene: TRBJ1-6; V gene: TRBV6-4; clone size: -; D gene: -; CDR3 protein: CASSEQGVHSPLHF; CDR3 DNA: TGTGCCAGCAGTGAACAGGGTGTCCATTCACCCCTCCACTTT
J gene: TRBJ1-1; V gene: TRBV5-1; clone size: -; D gene: -; CDR3 protein: CASRVQGMNTEAFF; CDR3 DNA: TGCGCCAGCAGGGTGCAGGGTATGAACACTGAAGCTTTCTTT
J gene: TRBJ2-7; V gene: TRBV14; clone size: -; D gene: TRBD1; CDR3 protein: CASSLQTGGNHEQYF; CDR3 DNA: TGTGCCAGCAGCCTACAGACAGGGGGGAACCACGAGCAGTACTTC
J gene: TRBJ2-1; V gene: TRBV9; clone size: -; D gene: -; CDR3 protein: CASSVGARYEQFF; CDR3 DNA: TGTGCCAGCAGCGTAGGGGCGAGGTATGAGCAGTTCTTC
J gene: TRBJ1-5; V gene: TRBV2; clone size: -; D gene: -; CDR3 protein: CASGQGWSGNQPQHF; CDR3 DNA: TGTGCCAGCGGCCAAGGTTGGAGTGGCAATCAGCCCCAGCATTTT
J gene: TRBJ1-2; V gene: TRBV18; clone size: few; D gene: -; CDR3 protein: CASSPILDNYGYTF; CDR3 DNA: TGTGCCAGCTCACCCATCCTGGATAACTATGGCTACACCTTC
J gene: TRBJ2-2; V gene: TRBV5-4; clone size: -; D gene: -; CDR3 protein: CASSLDLRANTGELFF; CDR3 DNA: TGTGCCAGCAGCTTGGACCTTAGAGCGAACACCGGGGAGCTGTTTTTT
J gene: TRBJ1-5; V gene: TRBV25-1; clone size: once; D gene: -; CDR3 protein: CASSEVTPTGQPQHF; CDR3 DNA: TGTGCCAGCAGTGAGGTAACTCCGACAGGACAGCCCCAGCATTTT
J gene: TRBJ2-2; V gene: TRBV6-5; clone size: -; D gene: -; CDR3 protein: CASSYFRFGPGELFF; CDR3 DNA: TGTGCCAGCAGTTACTTTAGATTTGGACCCGGGGAGCTGTTTTTT
J gene: TRBJ2-1; V gene: TRBV19; clone size: -; D gene: -; CDR3 protein: CASSIALLNEQFF; CDR3 DNA: TGTGCCAGTAGTATTGCTCTACTCAATGAGCAGTTCTTC
J gene: TRBJ2-3; V gene: TRBV7-2; clone size: -; D gene: -; CDR3 protein: CASSPRNGIGGATDTQYF; CDR3 DNA: TGTGCCAGCAGCCCCCGCAATGGAATTGGCGGGGCGACAGATACGCAGTATTTT
J gene: TRBJ2-7; V gene: TRBV2; clone size: -; D gene: -; CDR3 protein: CASLGGAGRTYEQYF; CDR3 DNA: TGTGCCAGCCTAGGGGGGGCAGGCAGGACGTACGAGCAGTACTTC
J gene: TRBJ2-2; V gene: TRBV2; clone size: -; D gene: -; CDR3 protein: CASRPLRTGELFF; CDR3 DNA: TGTGCCAGCAGGCCTCTGAGGACCGGGGAGCTGTTTTTT
J gene: TRBJ1-6; V gene: TRBV11-1; clone size: -; D gene: -; CDR3 protein: CASSLGGHRNSPLHF; CDR3 DNA: TGTGCCAGCAGCTTAGGGGGACACCGTAATTCACCCCTCCACTTT
J gene: TRBJ1-5; V gene: TRBV28; clone size: -; D gene: -; CDR3 protein: CASSLLLQRYSNQPQHF; CDR3 DNA: TGTGCCAGCAGTTTATTATTACAGAGATATAGCAATCAGCCCCAGCATTTT
J gene: TRBJ2-2; V gene: TRBV5-1; clone size: -; D gene: -; CDR3 protein: CASREDANTGELFF; CDR3 DNA: TGCGCCAGCAGGGAGGACGCGAACACCGGGGAGCTGTTTTTT
J gene: TRBJ2-3; V gene: TRBV6-5; clone size: -; D gene: -; CDR3 protein: CASSYSGSIDTQYF; CDR3 DNA: TGTGCCAGCAGTTACTCCGGCAGTATAGATACGCAGTATTTT
J gene: TRBJ1-1; V gene: TRBV19; clone size: few; D gene: -; CDR3 protein: CASSPRSALQGTEAFF; CDR3 DNA: TGTGCCAGTAGTCCCCGGTCTGCGCTACAGGGCACTGAAGCTTTCTTT
J gene: TRBJ1-2; V gene: TRBV2; clone size: -; D gene: -; CDR3 protein: CASTAGVTYGYTF; CDR3 DNA: TGTGCCAGCACGGCAGGGGTGACCTATGGCTACACCTTC
J gene: TRBJ2-1; V gene: TRBV19; clone size: -; D gene: TRBD1; CDR3 protein: CARPWDRDYNEQFF; CDR3 DNA: TGTGCCAGACCCTGGGACAGGGACTACAATGAGCAGTTCTTC
J gene: TRBJ2-2; V gene: TRBV4-1; clone size: once; D gene: TRBD2; CDR3 protein: CASSQDSVAGAGELFF; CDR3 DNA: TGCGCCAGCAGCCAAGATTCTGTAGCGGGAGCCGGGGAGCTGTTTTTT
J gene: TRBJ1-6; V gene: TRBV19; clone size: -; D gene: -; CDR3 protein: CASSSGQSYNSPLHF; CDR3 DNA: TGTGCCAGTAGTTCAGGGCAGAGCTATAATTCACCCCTCCACTTT
J gene: TRBJ1-4; V gene: TRBV15; clone size: once; D gene: -; CDR3 protein: CATSRVNLGLFF; CDR3 DNA: TGTGCCACCAGCAGAGTGAACTTGGGACTGTTTTTT
J gene: TRBJ2-7; V gene: TRBV11-2; clone size: -; D gene: TRBD1; CDR3 protein: CASSPWDRSYEQYF; CDR3 DNA: TGTGCCAGCAGCCCGTGGGACAGATCTTACGAGCAGTACTTC
J gene: TRBJ2-1; V gene: TRBV2; clone size: -; D gene: TRBD1; CDR3 protein: CASRETGGGYNEQFF; CDR3 DNA: TGTGCCAGCAGGGAGACAGGGGGAGGATACAATGAGCAGTTCTTC
J gene: TRBJ1-2; V gene: TRBV5-8; clone size: -; D gene: -; CDR3 protein: CASSPGDRIYGYTF; CDR3 DNA: TGTGCCAGCAGCCCGGGGGACCGAATCTATGGCTACACCTTC
J gene: TRBJ2-5; V gene: TRBV30; clone size: -; D gene: -; CDR3 protein: CAWSVGDSRETQYF; CDR3 DNA: TGTGCCTGGAGTGTTGGCGATTCGAGGGAGACCCAGTACTTC
J gene: TRBJ1-1; V gene: TRBV6-1; clone size: -; D gene: -; CDR3 protein: CASSGPRSTEAFF; CDR3 DNA: TGTGCCAGCAGCGGACCTAGGAGCACTGAAGCTTTCTTT
J gene: TRBJ2-7; V gene: TRBV4-2; clone size: -; D gene: -; CDR3 protein: CASSRVSGVLNYEQYF; CDR3 DNA: TGTGCCAGCAGCCGAGTCTCGGGGGTCTTAAACTACGAGCAGTACTTC
J gene: TRBJ2-7; V gene: TRBV6-1; clone size: -; D gene: -; CDR3 protein: CASSEPGTLNYEQYF; CDR3 DNA: TGTGCCAGCAGTGAGCCCGGGACCCTCAACTACGAGCAGTACTTC
J gene: TRBJ2-1; V gene: TRBV4-1; clone size: -; D gene: TRBD1; CDR3 protein: CASSRGDRGTYNEQFF; CDR3 DNA: TGCGCCAGCAGCCGGGGGGACAGGGGGACCTACAATGAGCAGTTCTTC
J gene: TRBJ1-2; V gene: TRBV5-1; clone size: -; D gene: -; CDR3 protein: CASSLEVRAAYGYTF; CDR3 DNA: TGCGCCAGCAGCTTGGAAGTTAGGGCAGCCTATGGCTACACCTTC